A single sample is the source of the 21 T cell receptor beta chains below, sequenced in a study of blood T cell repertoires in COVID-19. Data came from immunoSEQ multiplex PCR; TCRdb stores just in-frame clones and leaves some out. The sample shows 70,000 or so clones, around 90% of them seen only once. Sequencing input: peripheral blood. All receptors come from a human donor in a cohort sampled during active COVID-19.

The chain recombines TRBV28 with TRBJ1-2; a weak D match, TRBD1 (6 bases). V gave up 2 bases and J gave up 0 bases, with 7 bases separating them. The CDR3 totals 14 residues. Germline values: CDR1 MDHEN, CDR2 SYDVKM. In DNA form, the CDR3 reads TGTGCCAGCAGTTTAACAGGGTCTAACTATGGCTACACCTTC. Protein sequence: CASSLTGSNYGYTF.

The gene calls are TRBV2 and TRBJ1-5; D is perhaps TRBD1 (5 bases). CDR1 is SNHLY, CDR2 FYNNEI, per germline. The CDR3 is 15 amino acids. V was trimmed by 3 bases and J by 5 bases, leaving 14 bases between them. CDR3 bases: TGTGCCAGCAGTGATGGGGCATTAGGGGATCAGCCCCAGCATTTT. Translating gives CASSDGALGDQPQHF.

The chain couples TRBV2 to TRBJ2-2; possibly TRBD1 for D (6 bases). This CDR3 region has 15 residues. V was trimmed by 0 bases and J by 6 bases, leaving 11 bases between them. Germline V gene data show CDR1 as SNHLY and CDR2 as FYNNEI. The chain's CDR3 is CASSEATGRAGELFF. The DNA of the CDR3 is TGTGCCAGCAGTGAAGCGACAGGACGCGCCGGGGAGCTGTTTTTT.

The CDR3 spells CATSDSQPGGNQPQHF. CDR3 bases: TGTGCCACCAGTGATTCCCAACCCGGGGGGAATCAGCCCCAGCATTTT. The J gene is TRBJ1-5, the V gene TRBV24-1, with D perhaps TRBD1 (5 bases). The CDR3 has 16 amino acids. Trimming removed 2 bases at V and 4 bases at J, with 14 bases between. CDR1 is KGHDR, CDR2 SFDVKD, per germline.

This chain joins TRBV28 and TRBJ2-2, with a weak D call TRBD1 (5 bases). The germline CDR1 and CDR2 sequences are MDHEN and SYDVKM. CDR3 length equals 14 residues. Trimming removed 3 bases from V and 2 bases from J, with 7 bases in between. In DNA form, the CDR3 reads TGTGCCAGCAGTTTTGGACAAAACACCGGGGAGCTGTTTTTT. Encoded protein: CASSFGQNTGELFF.

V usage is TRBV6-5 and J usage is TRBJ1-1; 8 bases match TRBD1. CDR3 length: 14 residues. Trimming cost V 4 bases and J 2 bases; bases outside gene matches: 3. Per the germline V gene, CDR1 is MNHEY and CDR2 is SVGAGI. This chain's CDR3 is CASSLDRVNTEAFF. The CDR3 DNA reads TGTGCCAGCAGTTTGGACAGGGTAAACACTGAAGCTTTCTTT.

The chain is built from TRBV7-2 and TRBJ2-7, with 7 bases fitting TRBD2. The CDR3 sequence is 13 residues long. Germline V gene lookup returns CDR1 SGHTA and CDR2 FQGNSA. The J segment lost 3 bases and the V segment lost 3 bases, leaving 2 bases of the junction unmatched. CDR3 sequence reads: CASSFASGYEQYF. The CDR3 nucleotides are TGTGCCAGCAGCTTTGCTAGCGGCTACGAGCAGTACTTC.

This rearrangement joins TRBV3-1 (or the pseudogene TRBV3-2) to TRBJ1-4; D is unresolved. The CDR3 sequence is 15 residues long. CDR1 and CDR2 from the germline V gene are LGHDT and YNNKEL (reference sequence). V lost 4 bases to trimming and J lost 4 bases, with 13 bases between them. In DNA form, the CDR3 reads TGTGCCAGCAGCCTTGAGGGCTACGGTAATGAAAAACTGTTTTTT. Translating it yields CASSLEGYGNEKLFF.

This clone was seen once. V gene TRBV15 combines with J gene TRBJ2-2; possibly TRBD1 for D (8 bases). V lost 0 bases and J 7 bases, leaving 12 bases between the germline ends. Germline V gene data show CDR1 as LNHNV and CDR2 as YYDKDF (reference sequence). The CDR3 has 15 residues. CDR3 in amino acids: CATSREDREGGELFF. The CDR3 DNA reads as TGTGCCACCAGCAGAGAGGACAGGGAGGGCGGGGAGCTGTTTTTT.

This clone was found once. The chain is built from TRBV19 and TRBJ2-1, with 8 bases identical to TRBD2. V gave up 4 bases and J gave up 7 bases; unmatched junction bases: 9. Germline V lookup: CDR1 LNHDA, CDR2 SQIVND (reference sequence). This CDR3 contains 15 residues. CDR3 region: CASSTSLAVRNEQFF. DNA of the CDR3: TGTGCCAGTAGTACCTCACTAGCGGTAAGGAATGAGCAGTTCTTC.

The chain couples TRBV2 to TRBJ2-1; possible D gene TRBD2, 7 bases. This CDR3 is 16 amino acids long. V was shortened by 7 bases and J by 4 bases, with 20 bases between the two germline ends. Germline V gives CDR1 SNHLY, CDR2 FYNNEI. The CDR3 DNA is TGTGCCAGCAACGAGGGGGGGGGAGCGGAATACAATGAGCAGTTCTTC. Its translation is CASNEGGGAEYNEQFF.

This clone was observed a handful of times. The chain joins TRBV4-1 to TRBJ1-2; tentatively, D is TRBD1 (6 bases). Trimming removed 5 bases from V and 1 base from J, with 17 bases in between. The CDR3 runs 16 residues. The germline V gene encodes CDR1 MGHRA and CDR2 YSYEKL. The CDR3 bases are TGCGCCAGCAGCACCCCTGGACAGAGAAGTAACTATGGCTACACCTTC. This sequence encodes CASSTPGQRSNYGYTF.

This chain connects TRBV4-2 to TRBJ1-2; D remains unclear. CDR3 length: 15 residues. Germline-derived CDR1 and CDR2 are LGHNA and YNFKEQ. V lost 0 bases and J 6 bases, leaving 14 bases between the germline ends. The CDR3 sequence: CASSQDVRGVDGYTF. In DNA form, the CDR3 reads TGTGCCAGCAGCCAAGATGTTCGGGGAGTGGATGGCTACACCTTC.

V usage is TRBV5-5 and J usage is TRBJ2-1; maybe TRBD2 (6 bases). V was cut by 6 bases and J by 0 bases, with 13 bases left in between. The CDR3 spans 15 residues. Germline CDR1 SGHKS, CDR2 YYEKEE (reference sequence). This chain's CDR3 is CASIGRESSYNEQFF. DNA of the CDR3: TGTGCCAGCATTGGACGGGAGAGCTCCTACAATGAGCAGTTCTTC.

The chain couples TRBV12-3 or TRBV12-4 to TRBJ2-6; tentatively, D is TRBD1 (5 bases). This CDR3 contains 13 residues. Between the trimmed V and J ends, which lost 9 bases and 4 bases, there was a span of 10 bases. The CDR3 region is CASRQTGANVLTF. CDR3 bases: TGTGCCAGTAGACAGACCGGGGCCAACGTCCTGACTTTC.

The CDR3 spells CASSLENYGSGNYEQYV. CDR3 in DNA: TGTGCCAGCAGCTTAGAGAATTATGGCAGCGGCAACTACGAGCAGTACGTC. The genes are TRBV11-2 and TRBJ2-7; a possible D gene is TRBD2 (5 bases). Deletions cut 0 bases from V and 3 bases from J, with 18 bases between. This CDR3 is built from 17 residues. Per the germline V gene, CDR1 is SGHAT and CDR2 is FQNNGV.

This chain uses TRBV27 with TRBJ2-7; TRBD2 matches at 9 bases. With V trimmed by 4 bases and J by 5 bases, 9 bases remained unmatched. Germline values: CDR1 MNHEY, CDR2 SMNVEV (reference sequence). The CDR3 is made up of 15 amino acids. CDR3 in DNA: TGTGCCAGCAGTTCCCCGTTAGCGGGAGTCCACGAGCAGTACGTC. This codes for CASSSPLAGVHEQYV.

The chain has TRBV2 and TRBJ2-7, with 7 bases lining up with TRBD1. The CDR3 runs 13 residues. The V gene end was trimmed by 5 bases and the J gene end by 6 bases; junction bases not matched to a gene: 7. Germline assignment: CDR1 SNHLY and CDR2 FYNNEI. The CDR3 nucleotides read TGTGCCAGCAGTAATGACAGGGTGCGCGAGCAGTACTTC. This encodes CASSNDRVREQYF.

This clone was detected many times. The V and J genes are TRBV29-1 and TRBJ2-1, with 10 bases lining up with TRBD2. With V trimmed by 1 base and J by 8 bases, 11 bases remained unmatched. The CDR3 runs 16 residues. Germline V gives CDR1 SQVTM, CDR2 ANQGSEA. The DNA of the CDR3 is TGCAGCGTTGAAGGACTCGGTAGCGGGAGGCCCTATGAGCAGTTCTTC. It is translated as CSVEGLGSGRPYEQFF.

DNA of the CDR3: TGCGCCAGCAGCCACTTGGGAGCCGTGAGTGAGCAGTTCTTC. Its translation: CASSHLGAVSEQFF. The V gene is TRBV4-1, the J gene TRBJ2-1, with D maybe TRBD2 (5 bases). The CDR3 has 14 residues. V lost 3 bases and J 9 bases, leaving 15 bases between the germline ends. CDR1 and CDR2 from the germline V gene are MGHRA and YSYEKL.

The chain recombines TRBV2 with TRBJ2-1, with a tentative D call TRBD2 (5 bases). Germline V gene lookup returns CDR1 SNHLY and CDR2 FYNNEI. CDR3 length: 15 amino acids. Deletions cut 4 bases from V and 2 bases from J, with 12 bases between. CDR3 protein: CASSGVAGPYNEQFF. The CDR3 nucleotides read TGTGCCAGCAGTGGGGTGGCGGGTCCCTACAATGAGCAGTTCTTC.